These 3 T cell receptor beta chains were sequenced from one sample in a study of blood T cell repertoires in COVID-19. The protocol was immunoSEQ multiplex PCR, while the TCRdb copy is restricted to in-frame clones and leaves out a portion. The repertoire consists of 130,000 or so clones, with 80% to 90% occurring once and the leading ten covering roughly 2.2%. The sequenced material came from peripheral blood. These receptors were obtained from a woman aged 45 to 65 with acute or convalescent COVID-19.

In this sample, this clone turned up a few times. The V and J genes are TRBV6-2 or TRBV6-3 and TRBJ2-6, with unresolved D. V lost 4 bases, J lost 2 bases, and 3 bases lay in between. Germline V gene sequence: CDR1 MNHEY, CDR2 SVGEGT. The CDR3 is 13 residues long. This CDR3 reads CASSSTGANVLTF. The DNA for the CDR3 is TGTGCCAGCAGTTCCACTGGGGCCAACGTCCTGACTTTC.

The sample holds a few counts of this clone. The chain is built from TRBV24-1 and TRBJ1-2, with 12 bases fitting TRBD1. The CDR3 is made up of 14 amino acids. V lost 4 bases to trimming and J lost 8 bases; unmatched junction nucleotides: 4. Germline V gives CDR1 KGHDR, CDR2 SFDVKD. CDR3 DNA sequence: TGTGCCACCAGTGAAACGGGACAGGGGGCGGGCTACACCTTC. This translates into CATSETGQGAGYTF.

Remarks on this clone: Additional DNA sequences in this sample encode the identical CDR3. The gene calls are TRBV7-2 and TRBJ2-7; D ambiguous. CDR3 length: 13 residues. V was trimmed by 0 bases and J by 4 bases, leaving 7 bases between them. Germline values: CDR1 SGHTA, CDR2 FQGNSA. Written as DNA, the CDR3 is TGTGCCAGCAGCTTAGCGTCTAGTTACGAGCAGTACTTC. It codes for CASSLASSYEQYF.